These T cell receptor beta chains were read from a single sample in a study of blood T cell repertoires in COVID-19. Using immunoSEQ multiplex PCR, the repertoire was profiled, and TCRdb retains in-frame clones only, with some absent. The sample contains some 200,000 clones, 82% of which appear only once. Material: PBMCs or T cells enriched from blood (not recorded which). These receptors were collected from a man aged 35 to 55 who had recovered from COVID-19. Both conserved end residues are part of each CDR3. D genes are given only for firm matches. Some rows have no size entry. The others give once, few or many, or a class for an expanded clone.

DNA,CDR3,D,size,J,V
TGTGCCAGCAGAGTGCCCCGGGAGAACACTGAAGCTTTCTTT,CASRVPRENTEAFF,NA,NA,TRBJ1-1,TRBV7-2
TGTGCCAGCAGCCTAGCGCCACAGGGGTTGAGTGGCTACACCTTC,CASSLAPQGLSGYTF,TRBD1,many,TRBJ1-2,TRBV3-1/TRBV3-2
TGTGCCAGCAGCTTAGACCCTAGCGGGACCGGGGAGCTGTTTTTT,CASSLDPSGTGELFF,TRBD2,NA,TRBJ2-2,TRBV7-2
TGTGCCAGCAGTTATCTCCAAGGACTAACGAGCACAGATACGCAGTATTTT,CASSYLQGLTSTDTQYF,NA,NA,TRBJ2-3,TRBV6-2/TRBV6-3
TGTGCCAGCAGCTTAACGGGAGGGCCCTATGAGCAGTTCTTC,CASSLTGGPYEQFF,TRBD2,NA,TRBJ2-1,TRBV7-8
TGTGCCAGCAGCGCCCTAGCGGGAGGGCCCGGGGAGCTGTTTTTT,CASSALAGGPGELFF,TRBD2,NA,TRBJ2-2,TRBV9
TGCAGGGGGACTAGCGCAGAGACCCAGTACTTC,CRGTSAETQYF,TRBD2,NA,TRBJ2-5,TRBV20-1
TGTGCCAGTAGTATCCCCTCACTAGCGGAGTCGAATGAGCAGTTCTTC,CASSIPSLAESNEQFF,TRBD2,once,TRBJ2-1,TRBV19
TGTGCCAGTAGTACGACAGGGGGCAATCAGCCCCAGCATTTT,CASSTTGGNQPQHF,TRBD1,once,TRBJ1-5,TRBV19
TGTGCCACCAGCAGAGATAGTGGGGGGACTAGCGGGGCGAGCTCCTACAATGAGCAGTTCTTC,CATSRDSGGTSGASSYNEQFF,TRBD2,NA,TRBJ2-1,TRBV15
TGTGCCAGCAGCTTACTAGGGACAGGAAATGAAAAACTGTTTTTT,CASSLLGTGNEKLFF,TRBD1,NA,TRBJ1-4,TRBV7-2
TGTGCCAGCAGCCAACTCGCAGGTGGAGGAGAAAAACTGTTTTTT,CASSQLAGGGEKLFF,NA,NA,TRBJ1-4,TRBV3-1/TRBV3-2
TGTGCCAGCAGTTTATTAGCGGGAGATATCTACGAGCAGTACTTC,CASSLLAGDIYEQYF,TRBD2,few,TRBJ2-7,TRBV27
TGTGCCAGCAGCCAAGGTCCACAGGTTTACAATGAGCAGTTCTTC,CASSQGPQVYNEQFF,NA,NA,TRBJ2-1,TRBV3-1/TRBV3-2
TGTGCCAGCAGCTTAGAATCGGGCTCCTACAATGAGCAGTTCTTC,CASSLESGSYNEQFF,NA,NA,TRBJ2-1,TRBV11-3
TGTGCCTGGACCTACACTAGCGGGAGGGAAAAGGGGAGTACAGATACGCAGTATTTT,CAWTYTSGREKGSTDTQYF,TRBD2,NA,TRBJ2-3,TRBV30
TGCAGTGCTAGTAACCGGGACAGGGTTGATGGCTACACCTTC,CSASNRDRVDGYTF,TRBD1,few,TRBJ1-2,TRBV20-1
TGTGCCGGAAGTACAGGATCCTCCTATAATTCACCCCTCCACTTT,CAGSTGSSYNSPLHF,NA,NA,TRBJ1-6,TRBV30
TGTGCCAGCAGCCCCTGGACGGGAAGCAATCAGCCCCAGCATTTT,CASSPWTGSNQPQHF,NA,NA,TRBJ1-5,TRBV6-5
TGCGCCAGCAGTACAGGGGATGAAAAACTGTTTTTT,CASSTGDEKLFF,TRBD1,few,TRBJ1-4,TRBV5-1
TGTGCCAGCTCAACAGGGGGGAATTCACCCCTCCACTTT,CASSTGGNSPLHF,TRBD1,NA,TRBJ1-6,TRBV18
TGTGCCAGTACTACCAGGGTTCCCAATCAGCCCCAGCATTTT,CASTTRVPNQPQHF,NA,once,TRBJ1-5,TRBV19
TGTGCCAGCAGTGAAGCGATTGGGGAGACTGAAGCTTTCTTT,CASSEAIGETEAFF,NA,NA,TRBJ1-1,TRBV2